The next 24 T cell receptor beta chains were all read from a single sample in a study of blood T cell repertoires in COVID-19. Clones were sequenced by immunoSEQ multiplex PCR, and TCRdb holds only the in-frame ones, with some missing. The data hold fewer than 200,000 clones, with 70% to 90% observed a single time. Sequencing input: peripheral blood. All receptors derive from a man in his fifties or sixties who had recovered from COVID-19.

The V and J genes are TRBV7-2 and TRBJ1-3, with D perhaps matching TRBD1 (6 bases). The CDR3 loop spans 16 amino acids. Deletions cut 5 bases from V and 0 bases from J, with 14 bases between. Germline CDR1 reads SGHTA; CDR2 reads FQGNSA. The CDR3 nucleotides are TGTGCCAGCAGCCAAACCGCAGGGGTCTCTGGAAACACCATATATTTT. It encodes CASSQTAGVSGNTIYF. Full variable domain (missing parts from reference TRBV7-2 and TRBJ1-3): GAGVSQSPSNKVTEKGKDVELRCDPISGHTALYWYRQSLGQGLEFLIYFQGNSAPDKSGLPSDRFSAERTGGSVSTLTIQRTQQEDSAVYLCASSQTAGVSGNTIYFGEGSWLTVV.

This clone showed up just once. This chain joins TRBV5-1 and TRBJ2-7; 11 positions agree with TRBD1. The CDR3 consists of 15 residues. Germline values: CDR1 SGHRS, CDR2 YFSETQ. Losses at the gene ends were 1 base for V and 4 bases for J; bases not matched to a gene: 4. CDR3 region: CASSLTGQGVYEQYF. The CDR3 region has the DNA TGCGCCAGCAGCTTGACGGGACAGGGGGTGTACGAGCAGTACTTC.

The chain combines TRBV7-2 with TRBJ2-3; 8 bases align to TRBD2. Germline-derived CDR1 and CDR2 are SGHTA and FQGNSA. This CDR3 contains 15 residues. The trim removed 3 bases at V and 2 bases at J, leaving 4 bases unmatched. The CDR3 sequence: CASSFTSGTTDTQYF. As DNA, the CDR3 is TGTGCCAGCAGCTTCACTAGCGGCACCACAGATACGCAGTATTTT.

The rearrangement links TRBV21-1 to TRBJ1-5. TRBV21-1 is a pseudogene locus. The CDR3 has 17 amino acids. DNA of the CDR3: TGTGCCAGCAGCAAACCCCCAGATGGAGGGTTGGATCAGCCCCAGCATTTT. This encodes CASSKPPDGGLDQPQHF.

In its sample, this clone was seen once. The genes are TRBV7-8 and TRBJ2-7, with a weak D call TRBD1 (6 bases). V lost 6 bases and J lost 3, with 12 bases in between. The CDR3 has 13 amino acids. Per the germline V gene, CDR1 is SGHVS and CDR2 is FQNEAQ. The CDR3 DNA reads TGTGCCAGCAGATGGCAACAGGGCTACGAGCAGTACTTC. Protein sequence: CASRWQQGYEQYF.

This chain connects TRBV6-5 to TRBJ2-7; 11 bases agree with TRBD2. Germline CDR1 reads MNHEY; CDR2 reads SVGAGI. The CDR3 is 16 amino acids. Losses at the gene ends were 0 bases for V and 3 bases for J; bases not matched to a gene: 4. The CDR3 nucleotides read TGTGCCAGCAGTTACTCCCCTAGCGGGGGGATCTACGAGCAGTACTTC. Protein: CASSYSPSGGIYEQYF.

The sample holds one count of this clone. The V call is TRBV9, the J call TRBJ1-2, with a tentative D call TRBD1 (6 bases). CDR1 SGDLS and CDR2 YYNGEE come from the germline V gene. V lost 0 bases, J lost 6 bases, and 18 bases lay in between. This CDR3 region has 16 residues. The CDR3 sequence is CASSVVAKGVYDGYTF. CDR3 DNA: TGTGCCAGCAGCGTAGTCGCGAAGGGGGTTTACGATGGCTACACCTTC. Drawing the rest from reference TRBV9 and TRBJ1-2, the complete variable domain is DSGVTQTPKHLITATGQRVTLRCSPRSGDLSVYWYQQSLDQGLQFLIQYYNGEERAKGNILERFSAQQFPDLHSELNLSSLELGDSALYFCASSVVAKGVYDGYTFGSGTRLTVV.

The chain uses TRBV4-1 and TRBJ1-5, with D uncertain. The germline CDR1 and CDR2 sequences are MGHRA and YSYEKL. This CDR3 is 17 amino acids long. The V end lost 4 bases, the J end lost 1 base, and 17 bases lay between the germline ends. CDR3 DNA: TGCGCCAGCAGCCCTTCTACTACGGGTTGGAGCAATCAGCCCCAGCATTTT. It yields the protein CASSPSTTGWSNQPQHF.

The V gene is TRBV6-5, the J gene TRBJ2-3, with 7 bases matching TRBD2. The CDR3 covers 14 residues. Germline V gene sequence: CDR1 MNHEY, CDR2 SVGAGI. The trim removed 6 bases at V and 0 bases at J, leaving 3 bases unmatched. The CDR3 region is CASRTSPSTDTQYF. The CDR3 DNA sequence: TGTGCCAGCAGGACTAGCCCGAGCACAGATACGCAGTATTTT.

This clone was seen just once. V gene TRBV12-5 combines with J gene TRBJ2-3; weak D call: TRBD2 (7 bases). The CDR3 covers 14 residues. V was cut by 3 bases and J by 5 bases, with 12 bases left in between. CDR1 and CDR2 from the germline V gene are LGHNT and FRNRAP. For the CDR3, the DNA is TGTGCTAGTGGTTTCGGGGGGCCCGTAGATACGCAGTATTTT. Encoded protein: CASGFGGPVDTQYF.

V is TRBV2 and J is TRBJ2-5; 8 nucleotides line up with TRBD1. V was pared by 6 bases and J by 5 bases, with 11 bases of the junction left unmatched. The CDR3 loop spans 15 amino acids. The germline gives CDR1 SNHLY, CDR2 FYNNEI. The CDR3, as DNA: TGTGCCAGCAGGACGGGTTCAGGGGGCGCGGAGACCCAGTACTTC. Protein: CASRTGSGGAETQYF.

This clone occurred once. This chain joins TRBV2 and TRBJ1-2; 8 bases line up with TRBD1. The CDR3 consists of 15 residues. Germline CDR1 and CDR2: SNHLY and FYNNEI. After removal of 5 bases from V and 0 bases from J, the junction contained 5 bases not matched to a gene. The CDR3 is CASSKMGQANYGYTF. In nucleotides, the CDR3 is TGTGCCAGCAGTAAAATGGGACAGGCTAACTATGGCTACACCTTC.

The CDR3 spells CASSPFLAEYQETQYF. The CDR3 nucleotides read TGTGCCAGCAGCCCTTTCCTGGCGGAGTACCAAGAGACCCAGTACTTC. This chain connects TRBV5-6 to TRBJ2-5; D unresolved. The CDR3 has 16 amino acids. Germline V CDR1 and CDR2: SGHDT, YYEEEE. The ends were cut back, 4 bases at V and 0 bases at J, with 16 bases in the middle.

The CDR3 loop is CASSLFLNTEAFF. The DNA for the CDR3 is TGTGCCAGCAGCTTATTCCTCAACACTGAAGCTTTCTTT. The chain couples TRBV11-2 to TRBJ1-1, with unresolved D. The CDR3 contains 13 residues. Germline V CDR1 and CDR2: SGHAT, FQNNGV. Trimming took 2 bases from V and 2 from J, leaving 6 bases between them. The entire variable domain, with the rest obtained from reference TRBV11-2 and TRBJ1-1, is as follows: EAGVAQSPRYKIIEKRQSVAFWCNPISGHATLYWYQQILGQGPKLLIQFQNNGVVDDSQLPKDRFSAERLKGVDSTLKIQPAKLEDSAVYLCASSLFLNTEAFFGQGTRLTVV.

This clone was counted between two and nine times. The rearrangement links TRBV25-1 to TRBJ1-1; D not certain. From germline, CDR1 is MGHDK and CDR2 SYGVNS. The CDR3 spans 17 residues. Trimming took 3 bases from V and 3 from J, leaving 20 bases between them. DNA for the CDR3: TGTGCCAGCAGTGAGCGATTGGTGGTGGGTCGGGACACTGAAGCTTTCTTT. Translation gives CASSERLVVGRDTEAFF. Full variable domain (rest looked up from reference TRBV25-1 and TRBJ1-1): EADIYQTPRYLVIGTGKKITLECSQTMGHDKMYWYQQDPGMELHLIHYSYGVNSTEKGDLSSESTVSRIRTEHFPLTLESARPSHTSQYLCASSERLVVGRDTEAFFGQGTRLTVV.

The chain carries TRBV27 and TRBJ1-5; no clear D. Germline CDR1 reads MNHEY; CDR2 reads SMNVEV (reference sequence). The CDR3 loop spans 14 amino acids. V gave up 3 bases and J gave up 5 bases, with 11 bases separating them. The chain's CDR3 is CASSFSESYQPQHF. Written as DNA, the CDR3 is TGTGCCAGCAGTTTCTCGGAGAGCTATCAGCCCCAGCATTTT.

This clone was seen only a few times. The chain recombines TRBV6-1 with TRBJ2-7; 10 bases are shared with TRBD1. With V trimmed by 2 bases and J by 1 base, 2 bases remained unmatched. CDR3 length: 15 amino acids. In germline, CDR1 is MNHNS, CDR2 SASEGT. CDR3 in amino acids: CASSERQGASYEQYF. For the CDR3, the DNA is TGTGCCAGCAGTGAACGACAGGGGGCTTCCTACGAGCAGTACTTC.

The V gene is TRBV6-5, the J gene TRBJ1-2, with D tentatively TRBD1 (5 bases). The germline V gene has CDR1 MNHEY and CDR2 SVGAGI. The CDR3 runs 14 residues. Trimming shortened V by 2 bases and J by 6 bases, and 13 bases separated the two germline ends. The DNA of the CDR3 is TGTGCCAGCAGTTACACGGCAGGGTCCGATGGCTACACCTTC. It is translated as CASSYTAGSDGYTF.

The chain recombines TRBV5-1 with TRBJ1-5; TRBD1 aligns across 10 bases. This CDR3 is 15 amino acids long. Germline CDR1 SGHRS, CDR2 YFSETQ. V lost 0 bases, J lost 6 bases, and 3 bases stayed unmatched. The CDR3: CASSLGQGAGQPQHF. As DNA, the CDR3 is TGCGCCAGCAGCTTGGGACAGGGGGCCGGTCAGCCCCAGCATTTT.

The chain carries TRBV7-9 and TRBJ2-5; weak D call: TRBD2 (5 bases). There are 15 residues in the CDR3. The V end was cut by 3 bases, the J end by 1 base, with 12 bases between. Per germline, CDR1 SEHNR and CDR2 FQNEAQ (reference sequence). The CDR3 region is CASSLNSATQETQYF. The CDR3 DNA sequence: TGTGCCAGCAGCTTGAATAGCGCGACCCAAGAGACCCAGTACTTC.

This sequence joins TRBV19 and TRBJ2-7; possibly TRBD1 for D (5 bases). The CDR3 has 9 residues. The germline V gene encodes CDR1 LNHDA and CDR2 SQIVND (reference sequence). The V end lost 4 bases, the J end lost 13 bases, and 8 bases lay between the germline ends. The CDR3 bases are TGTGCCAGTAGTAGGGGCTTTTACTTC. Its protein product is CASSRGFYF.

The rearrangement links TRBV15 to TRBJ1-1, with no clear D. Germline V gene lookup returns CDR1 LNHNV and CDR2 YYDKDF (reference sequence). The V end lost 3 bases, the J end lost 2 bases, and 10 bases lay between the germline ends. This CDR3 region has 14 residues. The CDR3 DNA follows: TGTGCCACCAGCAGCCCGGGGTTCAACACTGAAGCTTTCTTT. This gives the protein CATSSPGFNTEAFF.

This chain uses TRBV9 with TRBJ1-6, with D hard to call. V shed 4 bases and J shed 3 bases, with 14 bases lying between them. In germline, CDR1 is SGDLS, CDR2 YYNGEE. CDR3 length: 16 residues. The CDR3 loop is CASSPKGEGYNSPLHF. The CDR3 DNA reads as TGTGCCAGCAGCCCCAAAGGAGAGGGCTATAATTCACCCCTCCACTTT.

For the CDR3, the DNA is TGTGCCAGTAGTCGATTAAGGGCCAGCGGCTCCTGGACTAGAAACACAGATACGCAGTATTTT. This translates into CASSRLRASGSWTRNTDTQYF. The chain combines TRBV19 with TRBJ2-3; 7 nucleotides align to TRBD2. Trimming took 5 bases from V and 2 from J; bases not matched to a gene: 25. CDR1 and CDR2 (germline): LNHDA, SQIVND (reference sequence). The CDR3 runs 21 residues.